Shown below are 10 T cell receptor beta chains from a single sample sequenced in a study of cytomegalovirus exposure and HLA in healthy donors. Primers: 60 Vbeta forward and 13 Jbeta reverse. Produced via immunoSEQ multiplex PCR; TCRdb's table is partial and in-frame only. The sample yields 150,000 to 200,000 clones, roughly 70% seen once. The material sequenced was PBMCs. The origin of the receptors is a woman aged 45-59 years in good health and CMV-seropositive.

V is TRBV7-6 and J is TRBJ2-5; a possible D gene is TRBD1 (5 bases). V shed 1 base and J shed 2 bases, with 8 bases lying between them. CDR1 is SGHVS and CDR2 is FNYEAQ in the germline V gene. The CDR3 loop spans 14 amino acids. In nucleotides, the CDR3 is TGTGCCAGCAGCTTAGGGGGCCTTCAAGAGACCCAGTACTTC. Protein: CASSLGGLQETQYF.

Worth noting for this clone: Germline is not matched at one junction end, which may reflect a read error. The genes are TRBV9 and TRBJ1-2; D not certain. CDR1 is SGDLS, CDR2 YYNGEE, per germline. The CDR3 consists of 9 residues. The CDR3 region has the DNA TGTGCCAGCAGCACCCGTGGGCCCTTC. This encodes CASSTRGPF.

This rearrangement joins TRBV11-3 to TRBJ2-1; D is uncertain. The CDR3 consists of 13 residues. Looked up from germline, CDR1 is SGHNT and CDR2 is YENEEA. V was trimmed by 2 bases and J by 6 bases, leaving 8 bases between them. The CDR3 here is CASSLLSGNEQFF. The CDR3 bases are TGTGCCAGCAGCTTACTTTCAGGCAATGAGCAGTTCTTC. Full variable domain (remainder filled in from reference TRBV11-3 and TRBJ2-1): EAGVVQSPRYKIIEKKQPVAFWCNPISGHNTLYWYLQNLGQGPELLIRYENEEAVDDSQLPKDRFSAERLKGVDSTLKIQPAELGDSAVYLCASSLLSGNEQFFGPGTRLTVL.

V usage is TRBV6-1 and J usage is TRBJ2-7; possibly TRBD1 for D (5 bases). The germline gives CDR1 MNHNS, CDR2 SASEGT. CDR3 length: 14 residues. V lost 5 bases, J lost 2 bases, and 13 bases lay in between. In nucleotides, the CDR3 is TGTGCCAGCAGTAAAAGGGGAACGGCCTACGAGCAGTACTTC. Amino acid sequence: CASSKRGTAYEQYF.

The V gene is TRBV7-8, the J gene TRBJ1-1, with D unresolved. The ends were cut back, 5 bases at V and 7 bases at J, with 8 bases in the middle. Germline V gene sequence: CDR1 SGHVS, CDR2 FQNEAQ. The CDR3 runs to 11 residues. This chain's CDR3 is CASSPVGEAFF. CDR3 bases: TGTGCCAGCAGCCCTGTCGGTGAAGCTTTCTTT.

The rearrangement links TRBV19 to TRBJ1-5; TRBD1 might be the D (6 bases). CDR1 and CDR2 from the germline V gene are LNHDA and SQIVND (reference sequence). V shed 11 bases and J shed 4 bases, with 18 bases lying between them. This CDR3 contains 14 residues. DNA of the CDR3: TGTGCCCGAGTTGAGGACAGACGTAATCAGCCCCAGCATTTT. This translates into CARVEDRRNQPQHF. The full variable domain, rest sourced from reference TRBV19 and TRBJ1-5, is DGGITQSPKYLFRKEGQNVTLSCEQNLNHDAMYWYRQDPGQGLRLIYYSQIVNDFQKGDIAEGYSVSREKKESFPLTVTSAQKNPTAFYLCARVEDRRNQPQHFGDGTRLSIL.

This chain joins TRBV5-8 and TRBJ1-6; D may be TRBD1 (5 bases). With 0 bases removed from V and 8 bases from J, the gap between germline ends came to 12 bases. CDR1 SGHTS and CDR2 YDEGEE come from the germline V gene. The CDR3 totals 15 residues. The CDR3 DNA reads TGTGCCAGCAGCTTGGTAGGGGCTGGGGATTCACCCCTCCACTTT. Translated, it gives CASSLVGAGDSPLHF.

Note on this clone: Other nucleotide sequences in the sample specify the same CDR3. This chain uses TRBV7-3 with TRBJ2-3, with D possibly TRBD1 on 6 matching bases. V was pared by 2 bases and J by 1 base, with 10 bases between. The CDR3 is 15 residues long. Germline CDR1 reads SGHTA; CDR2 reads FQGTGA. The CDR3 sequence is CASSLFAGGTDTQYF. As DNA, the CDR3 is TGTGCCAGCAGCTTATTCGCAGGGGGCACAGATACGCAGTATTTT.

This chain joins TRBV10-2 and TRBJ1-1; D is ambiguous. V was trimmed by 0 bases and J by 9 bases, leaving 5 bases between them. The CDR3 extends over 11 amino acids. Germline lookup yields CDR1 WSHSY and CDR2 SAAADI. The DNA of the CDR3 is TGCGCCAGCAGTGAGTCTTACAAAGCTTTCTTT. Its translation is CASSESYKAFF.

This clone has a handful of counts. The chain employs TRBV27 and TRBJ2-1; TRBD1 matches 8 bases. The J segment lost 13 bases and the V segment lost 5 bases, leaving 7 bases of the junction unmatched. Germline V gives CDR1 MNHEY, CDR2 SMNVEV (reference sequence). The CDR3 runs to 12 residues. The CDR3: CASSTGQGGQFF. Written as DNA, the CDR3 is TGTGCCAGCAGTACCGGACAGGGTGGACAGTTCTTC.